The entry below describes one TCR beta chain. Produced via immunoSEQ multiplex PCR; TCRdb's table is partial and in-frame only. The sample shows about 120,000 clones, 85% to 90% of them seen only once. The source of the sample is a study of control samples from healthy donors and cancer patients. The V segment lost 2 bases and the J segment 0 bases; nucleotides outside the gene matches: 2. The CDR3 spans 16 residues. Germline V gene sequence: CDR1 SGHTS, CDR2 YDEGEE. Sequences were obtained from PBMCs. The chain is built from TRBV5-8 and TRBJ1-4; 9 positions agree with TRBD1. The clonotype comes from a woman aged 55-69 years with lung cancer. The CDR3 protein is CASSFRTGATNEKLFF. The CDR3 DNA reads as TGTGCCAGCAGCTTCCGGACAGGGGCAACTAATGAAAAACTGTTTTTT.